The next 21 T cell receptor beta chains were all read from a single sample in a study of blood T cell repertoires in COVID-19. TCRdb's copy holds only in-frame clones and misses some; the assay was immunoSEQ multiplex PCR. The sample shows about 270,000 clones, just under 90% of them seen only once. The specimen sequenced was PBMCs or T cells enriched from blood (not recorded which). Source of these receptors: a woman in her 30s with acute COVID-19.

Details on this clone: Distinct nucleotide sequences in the sample also encode this CDR3. This chain uses TRBV4-1 with TRBJ1-5; D is undetermined. V lost 0 bases and J lost 2, with 5 bases in between. The CDR3 is 14 amino acids. Germline V gives CDR1 MGHRA, CDR2 YSYEKL. For the CDR3, the DNA is TGCGCCAGCAGCCAAGACCGGGGCAATCAGCCCCAGCATTTT. Translation gives CASSQDRGNQPQHF.

V and J are TRBV5-1 and TRBJ1-1, with D perhaps matching TRBD1 (5 bases). This CDR3 comprises 13 residues. Trimming removed 7 bases from V and 1 base from J, with 11 bases in between. Germline CDR1 and CDR2: SGHRS and YFSETQ. The CDR3 loop reads CASSEQENTEAFF. CDR3 DNA: TGCGCCAGCTCCGAACAGGAGAACACTGAAGCTTTCTTT.

V gene TRBV7-2 combines with J gene TRBJ2-1; unclear D gene. This CDR3 is 13 amino acids long. The V end was cut by 5 bases, the J end by 0 bases, with 5 bases between. Germline V gene data show CDR1 as SGHTA and CDR2 as FQGNSA. Here the CDR3 DNA reads TGTGCCAGCAGCAAGAGCTCCTACAATGAGCAGTTCTTC. Its protein product is CASSKSSYNEQFF.

This chain joins TRBV29-1 and TRBJ1-1, with 7 bases aligning to TRBD1. Germline assignment: CDR1 SQVTM and CDR2 ANQGSEA. With 4 bases clipped from V and 0 bases from J, the junction kept 2 bases outside the gene matches. This CDR3 spans 13 amino acids. The CDR3 region is CSVGQGLNTEAFF. CDR3 DNA sequence: TGCAGCGTTGGACAGGGACTGAACACTGAAGCTTTCTTT.

This clone appeared once. The chain joins TRBV28 to TRBJ1-2; 9 bases map to TRBD1. The ends lost 3 bases at V and 4 bases at J; junction bases unmatched: 9. CDR3 length: 16 residues. Per the germline V gene, CDR1 is MDHEN and CDR2 is SYDVKM. The CDR3 sequence: CASSFSLTGGIYGYTF. The CDR3 coding sequence is TGTGCCAGCAGTTTCTCTTTGACAGGGGGGATCTATGGCTACACCTTC.

The chain combines TRBV9 with TRBJ2-2; TRBD1 matches 7 bases. This CDR3 comprises 15 residues. Germline V gene lookup returns CDR1 SGDLS and CDR2 YYNGEE. V was clipped by 4 bases and J by 3 bases; unmatched bases: 6. DNA for the CDR3: TGTGCCAGCAGCTCGCCCGGGACAGACACCGGGGAGCTGTTTTTT. This gives the protein CASSSPGTDTGELFF.

The V gene is TRBV18, the J gene TRBJ2-1; D not certain. Germline V gene sequence: CDR1 KGHSH, CDR2 LQKENI. CDR3 length equals 13 residues. With 2 bases removed from V and 5 bases from J, the gap between germline ends came to 7 bases. The CDR3 region has the DNA TGTGCCAGCTCACCAATAGAGGACAATGAGCAGTTCTTC. Encoded protein: CASSPIEDNEQFF.

The rearrangement uses TRBV12-5 and TRBJ2-3; 12 positions agree with TRBD2. The V gene end was trimmed by 6 bases and the J gene end by 8 bases; junction bases not matched to a gene: 9. The CDR3 runs to 15 residues. Per the germline V gene, CDR1 is LGHNT and CDR2 is FRNRAP. CDR3 nucleotide sequence: TGTGCTAGTGGGTCTAGCGGGAGGGGGTATGCTACGCAGTATTTT. It encodes CASGSSGRGYATQYF.

This chain uses TRBV4-3 with TRBJ2-3, with D possibly matching TRBD1 (6 bases). The CDR3 sequence is 16 residues long. The V gene's germline CDR1 is LGHNA and CDR2 YSLEER. V was shortened by 1 base and J by 1 base, with 12 bases between the two germline ends. The CDR3 is CASSQVGRGGTDTQYF. The CDR3 region has the DNA TGCGCCAGCAGCCAAGTCGGCAGGGGAGGCACAGATACGCAGTATTTT.

V usage is TRBV9 and J usage is TRBJ1-1; the D is unclear. Trimming removed 0 bases from V and 6 bases from J, with 15 bases in between. This CDR3 region has 15 residues. Per the germline V gene, CDR1 is SGDLS and CDR2 is YYNGEE. CDR3 protein: CASSVVSDQRPEAFF. The CDR3 DNA reads as TGTGCCAGCAGCGTAGTATCCGATCAGAGGCCTGAAGCTTTCTTT.

The chain carries TRBV3-1 (or the pseudogene TRBV3-2) and TRBJ1-6, with D possibly TRBD1 on 6 matching bases. Germline V lookup: CDR1 LGHDT, CDR2 YNNKEL (reference sequence). This CDR3 spans 19 amino acids. V was clipped by 1 base and J by 7 bases, with 23 bases between them. The CDR3 spells CASSQGPGGGGGINSPLHF. The CDR3 DNA reads as TGTGCCAGCAGCCAAGGGCCCGGTGGGGGCGGGGGGATCAATTCACCCCTCCACTTT.

The chain joins TRBV11-2 to TRBJ2-3, with D hard to call. Germline V gene sequence: CDR1 SGHAT, CDR2 FQNNGV. The germline V and J ends were trimmed by 5 bases and 2 bases, with 14 bases remaining between them. The CDR3 is 15 amino acids. The CDR3 bases are TGTGCCAGCAGCGCGGATCTAGTCCTCACAGATACGCAGTATTTT. Amino acids: CASSADLVLTDTQYF.

This sequence joins TRBV10-2 and TRBJ2-3, with D tentatively TRBD2 (6 bases). Germline CDR1 and CDR2: WSHSY and SAAADI. Trimming removed 5 bases from V and 5 bases from J, with 11 bases in between. CDR3 size: 13 residues. CDR3 in DNA: TGCGCCAGCAGTCCCAACGGGGGAGATACGCAGTATTTT. Its protein is CASSPNGGDTQYF.

The chain joins TRBV7-2 to TRBJ2-3, with 8 bases fitting TRBD1. The V gene end was trimmed by 5 bases and the J gene end by 5 bases; junction bases not matched to a gene: 12. Germline-derived CDR1 and CDR2 are SGHTA and FQGNSA. CDR3 length: 16 residues. For the CDR3, the DNA is TGTGCCAGCAGCCTAATGGCGGACAGGGTGGGAGATACGCAGTATTTT. Translating it yields CASSLMADRVGDTQYF.

The rearrangement links TRBV6-4 to TRBJ2-7; 7 bases fit TRBD2. With 8 bases clipped from V and 7 bases from J, the junction kept 11 bases outside the gene matches. This CDR3 spans 13 amino acids. CDR1 and CDR2 from the germline V gene are MRHNA and SNTAGT. As DNA, the CDR3 is TGTGCCAGCGGGTCCGGCGGGAGAGGGGAGCAGTACTTC. Translation: CASGSGGRGEQYF.

The chain links TRBV19 to TRBJ1-1; 7 bases fit TRBD1. Trimming removed 7 bases from V and 0 bases from J; junction bases left unmatched: 5. Germline V gives CDR1 LNHDA, CDR2 SQIVND (reference sequence). There are 14 residues in the CDR3. The CDR3 nucleotides read TGTGCCAGTAACCTCGGGACAGTGAACACTGAAGCTTTCTTT. This codes for CASNLGTVNTEAFF.

The chain links TRBV6-1 to TRBJ1-5; 7 nucleotides line up with TRBD1. Germline loops: CDR1 MNHNS, CDR2 SASEGT. The CDR3 totals 16 residues. Unmatched junction bases numbered 11, after V lost 2 bases and J lost 7 bases. In DNA, the CDR3 is TGTGCCAGCAGTGAAAAAGCGACAGGGAACCGGCAGCCCCAGCATTTT. This gives the protein CASSEKATGNRQPQHF.

The J gene is TRBJ2-1, the V gene TRBV9, with 11 bases fitting TRBD1. The V gene's germline CDR1 is SGDLS and CDR2 YYNGEE. This CDR3 is 18 amino acids long. V shed 0 bases and J 7 bases; nucleotides not matched to a gene: 12. In nucleotides, the CDR3 is TGTGCCAGCAGCGTAGGCACAGGACAGGGGGCAAACGGGAATGAGCAGTTCTTC. This codes for CASSVGTGQGANGNEQFF. Combining the CDR3 with reference TRBV9 and TRBJ2-1 gives the whole variable domain DSGVTQTPKHLITATGQRVTLRCSPRSGDLSVYWYQQSLDQGLQFLIQYYNGEERAKGNILERFSAQQFPDLHSELNLSSLELGDSALYFCASSVGTGQGANGNEQFFGPGTRLTVL.

A few counts support this clone. V is TRBV6-1 and J is TRBJ2-7; D uncertain. Trimming left V 1 base short and J 3 bases short, with 13 bases between. The CDR3 runs 15 residues. Germline assignment: CDR1 MNHNS and CDR2 SASEGT. CDR3 sequence reads: CASSEVERNNYEQYF. CDR3 sequence (DNA): TGTGCCAGCAGTGAAGTGGAGAGAAATAACTACGAGCAGTACTTC.

V usage is TRBV10-3 and J usage is TRBJ2-1; possible D gene TRBD1, 5 bases. V lost 4 bases to trimming and J lost 3 bases, with 10 bases between them. CDR1 is ENHRY, CDR2 SYGVKD, per germline. The length of the CDR3 is 14 residues. The CDR3 is CAISGRVGYNEQFF. DNA for the CDR3: TGTGCCATCAGTGGCAGGGTTGGCTACAATGAGCAGTTCTTC.

The genes are TRBV7-3 and TRBJ2-3; TRBD2 agrees at 7 bases. The CDR3 loop spans 16 amino acids. CDR1 and CDR2 (germline): SGHTA, FQGTGA. V gave up 1 base and J gave up 2 bases; unmatched junction bases: 6. The CDR3 region is CASSLNPGTTTDTQYF. The DNA of the CDR3 is TGTGCCAGCAGCTTAAACCCCGGGACTACCACAGATACGCAGTATTTT.